This T cell receptor (beta chain) was documented in a study of graft-versus-host responses after intestinal transplantation (dated by TCRdb to about 2021). Some background on the complete study: Multivisceral, liver-intestinal, or isolated intestinal transplants were received by the recipients. Anti-thymocyte globulin induction was given to all recipients, followed by maintenance tacrolimus and steroids for approximately three years. Alloreactive clones were identified by sequencing pre-transplant mixed lymphocyte reaction products and comparing them with unstimulated pre-transplant donor and recipient T cells. Instead of going to the commercial service, samples from a few later patients were sequenced in-house on an Illumina MiSeq and processed with MiXCR. Donor T cell macrochimerism was defined as a peak of at least 4% donor T cells among recipient peripheral blood mononuclear cells. Of the 20 to 25 intestinal transplant recipients enrolled in the cohort, one of whom was a retransplant, a few patients without pretransplant specimens were excluded. Graft-versus-host and host-versus-graft alloreactive T cell clones were tracked in the graft, circulation and bone marrow after intestinal transplantation using bulk TCR-beta CDR3 sequencing. Results and caveats for the whole study, not just this receptor: In patients with donor T cell macrochimerism, the allografts had high GvH to HvG T cell clonal ratios. Conclusions were limited by the relatively low number and heterogeneity of intestinal transplant patients. Early after transplant, peak levels of circulating GvH clones were found to be associated with declines in HvG clones. GvH clones turned up in recipient bone marrow, with some appearing earlier in ileal mucosa or blood, a pattern consistent with an intestinal mucosal origin.

On this clone: This receptor's antigen is unknown. One base away there is no much larger clone; base qualities are not given.

Library preparation was by the immunoSEQ multiplex PCR assay. For most patients, genomic DNA was isolated with the Qiagen DNeasy Blood and Tissue Kit and sent frozen to Adaptive Biotechnologies for TCR sequencing. High-throughput TCR-beta CDR3 sequencing of genomic DNA from most patients was performed by Adaptive Biotechnologies. For the original study's pipeline: Adaptive's ImmunoSEQ software supplied the TCR sequencing data for 15 to 20 patients, while MiXCR and VDJtools were used to process a few other patients. To correct CD4 versus CD8 sorting errors, sequences present in both subsets at a frequency ratio below 5:1 were removed. CDR3 nucleotide sequences shared between donor and recipient were removed because their origin could not be assigned. At least 2-fold expansion over unstimulated cells and a minimum CFSE-low frequency of 0.002% (template counts) or 0.001% (read counts) were required for clones to be classified as alloreactive. Clones were considered mappable if detected in sequenced pre-transplant spleen, lymph node, or MLR CFSE-low populations of the donor or recipient. Cumulative frequency of alloreactive clones was calculated as a percentage of all sequences weighted by copy number. The source is immuneACCESS, and TCRdb retained only in-frame sequences with V and J called. Part of the clones is not carried over; for the studies checked, unresolved V genes explain less than half of this, and the remainder is unexplained. V and J calls and clone size come straight from that table; D and trimming were deduced from the DNA. The sample table lists around 90,000 clones, 90% to 95% of them with a count of one. Clones ranked in the top ten supply less than 1.5% of the sample.

There are 15 amino acids in the CDR3, from cysteine to phenylalanine inclusive. Of all the DNA, just the CDR3 is kept, 45 bases in frame from base 1. CDR1 and CDR2, looked up from the germline V gene, are SGHVS and FQNEAQ. V loses 2 bases at its end and J loses 7 bases; junction bases beyond the gene matches: 7. The time point label of this sample denotes: cells obtained before transplantation from donor or recipient. CD3+CD4+ and CD3+CD8+ populations were FACS-sorted from unstimulated pre-transplant donor and recipient cells taken from spleen or lymph nodes. The chain couples TRBV7-8 to TRBJ2-1; TRBD2 lines up with 8 middle nucleotides. The receptor comes from a human donor who was the organ donor for an intestinal transplant. The sample was unstimulated CD8+ T cells sorted from spleen or lymph node cells, taken before transplant. The CDR3 loop reads CASSLPGGAGNEQFF. The DNA sequence follows: TGTGCCAGCAGCTTACCCGGGGGGGCCGGGAATGAGCAGTTCTTC.